This T cell receptor (beta chain) stems from a study of technical replicates of blood from several donors. Produced via immunoSEQ multiplex PCR; TCRdb's table is partial and in-frame only. Among 80,000 to 100,000 clones listed, approximately 96% were seen once. Germline CDR1 reads MGHRA; CDR2 reads YSYEKL. The germline V and J ends were trimmed by 2 bases and 5 bases, with 18 bases remaining between them. This CDR3 has 16 amino acids. Specimen: T cells isolated from PBMCs. The chain couples TRBV4-1 to TRBJ1-1, with a tentative D call TRBD1 (5 bases). This receptor was taken from a human donor in good health. CDR3 nucleotide sequence: TGCGCCAGCAGCCAACTCGACGGGGGGAGTAGGACTGAAGCTTTCTTT. Protein product: CASSQLDGGSRTEAFF.